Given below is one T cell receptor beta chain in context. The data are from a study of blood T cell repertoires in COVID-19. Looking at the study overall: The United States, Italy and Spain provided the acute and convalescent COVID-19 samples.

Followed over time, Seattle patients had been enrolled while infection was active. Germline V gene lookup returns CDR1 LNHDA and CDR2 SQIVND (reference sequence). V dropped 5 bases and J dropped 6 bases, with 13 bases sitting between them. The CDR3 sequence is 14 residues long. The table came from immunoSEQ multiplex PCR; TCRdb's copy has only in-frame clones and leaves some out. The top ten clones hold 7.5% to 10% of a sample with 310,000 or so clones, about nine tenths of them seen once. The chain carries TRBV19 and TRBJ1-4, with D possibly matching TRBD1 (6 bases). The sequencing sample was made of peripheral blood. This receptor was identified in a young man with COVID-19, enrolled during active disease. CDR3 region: CASSPQGSYEKLFF. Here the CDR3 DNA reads TGTGCCAGTAGTCCACAGGGATCTTATGAAAAACTGTTTTTT.